The clone carrying this T cell receptor (beta chain) was observed a handful of times. TCRdb used MiXCR to reprocess the RT-PCR reads, holding one entry per CDR3 protein. The data hold approximately 720,000 distinct CDR3 sequences, with 14% observed a single time. This TCR was recovered from a female donor in good health, serving as a healthy control. The material sequenced was memory CD4+ T cells from blood.

The CDR3 spells CASSFGTGPSGGYTF. The DNA for the CDR3 is TGTGCCAGCAGTTTTGGTACAGGGCCGTCGGGGGGCTACACCTTC. The rearrangement links TRBV12-3 or TRBV12-4 to TRBJ1-2, with D possibly being TRBD1 (6 bases). V was cut by 3 bases and J by 8 bases, with 19 bases left in between. The CDR3 has 15 amino acids.